This record looks at one T cell receptor (beta chain) sequence and its context. Antigen: not known. The sample belongs to a study of graft-versus-host responses after intestinal transplantation. Study findings and constraints: Recipient marrow held GvH clones, some first seen in ileum or blood. High graft-versus-host to host-versus-graft clonal ratios were seen in allografts of patients with graft-donor T cell macrochimerism.

The germline V gene encodes CDR1 SGHRS and CDR2 YFSETQ. J was trimmed by 4 bases and V by 6 bases; bases with no gene match: 11. This CDR3 comprises 16 residues. Tissue processing of the graft released intraepithelial and lamina propria lymphocytes from it. The data were produced by immunoSEQ multiplex PCR, yet TCRdb's version contains in-frame clones alone and is incomplete. In the table there are approximately 14,000 clones, around two thirds of which are singletons. This chain joins TRBV5-1 and TRBJ2-2; 8 nucleotides align to TRBD1. This receptor was obtained from a human patient who received an intestinal transplant, so some T cells may come from the graft donor. This specimen consisted of ileum tissue, obtained 16 days after intestinal transplant. CDR3: CASTDRAPRGTGELFF. CDR3 bases: TGCGCCAGCACGGACAGGGCTCCTCGCGGCACCGGGGAGCTGTTTTTT.